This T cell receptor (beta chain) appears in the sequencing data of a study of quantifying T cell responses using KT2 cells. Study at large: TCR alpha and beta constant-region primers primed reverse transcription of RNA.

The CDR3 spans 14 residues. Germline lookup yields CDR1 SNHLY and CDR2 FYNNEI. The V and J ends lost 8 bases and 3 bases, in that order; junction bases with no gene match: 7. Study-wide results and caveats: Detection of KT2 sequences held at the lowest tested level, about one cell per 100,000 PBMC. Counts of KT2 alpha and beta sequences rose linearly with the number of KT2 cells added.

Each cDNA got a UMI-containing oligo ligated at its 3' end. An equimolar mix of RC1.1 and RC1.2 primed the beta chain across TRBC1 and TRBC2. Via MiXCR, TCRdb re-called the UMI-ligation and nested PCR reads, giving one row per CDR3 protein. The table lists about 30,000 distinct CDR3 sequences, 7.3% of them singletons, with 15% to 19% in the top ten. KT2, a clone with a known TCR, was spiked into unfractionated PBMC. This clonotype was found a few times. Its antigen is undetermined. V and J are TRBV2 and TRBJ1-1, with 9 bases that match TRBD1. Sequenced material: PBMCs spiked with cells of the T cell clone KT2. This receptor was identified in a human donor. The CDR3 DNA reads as TGTGCCAGCGTAACAGGGGGCTGGTACACTGAAGCTTTCTTT. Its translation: CASVTGGWYTEAFF.